This T cell receptor beta chain was captured in a study of control samples from healthy donors and cancer patients. Sequencing was performed with immunoSEQ multiplex PCR; in TCRdb, only in-frame clones are kept and a portion is missing. The sample holds 63,000 or so clones; about 87% are singletons and the top ten take approximately 30%. The TCR was taken from a man aged 50-60 years in good health. Material for sequencing was blood.

This CDR3 is CASSSGQGEQYF. CDR3 coding DNA: TGTGCCAGCAGCTCGGGACAGGGAGAGCAGTACTTC. The V and J genes are TRBV7-9 and TRBJ2-7; 9 bases are a match to TRBD1. The length of the CDR3 is 12 residues. From germline, CDR1 is SEHNR and CDR2 FQNEAQ (reference sequence). After removal of 4 bases from V and 7 bases from J, the junction contained 2 bases not matched to a gene.